One sample yielded the 28 T cell receptor beta chains listed below, sequenced in a study of blood T cell repertoires in COVID-19. The assay was immunoSEQ multiplex PCR, and TCRdb's table has in-frame clones only and misses some. Among 70,000 or so clones listed, approximately 79% were seen once. The sequenced sample was peripheral blood. The source of these receptors is a human donor in a cohort sampled during active COVID-19.

Concerning this clone itself: Within the sample, other DNA sequences also encode this same CDR3. The genes are TRBV28 and TRBJ1-2; D perhaps matches TRBD1 (5 bases). The V end was cut by 2 bases, the J end by 2 bases, with 12 bases between. CDR1 and CDR2 from the germline V gene are MDHEN and SYDVKM. The CDR3 covers 15 residues. CDR3 protein: CASSLGQGRNYGYTF. Here the CDR3 DNA reads TGTGCCAGCAGTTTAGGTCAGGGCAGAAACTATGGCTACACCTTC.

This clone came up once. This chain connects TRBV20-1 to TRBJ2-1; D remains ambiguous. The CDR3 consists of 14 residues. Looked up from germline, CDR1 is DFQATT and CDR2 is SNEGSKA (reference sequence). Deletions cut 3 bases from V and 0 bases from J, with 9 bases between. The CDR3 region has the DNA TGCAGTGCTAGTCGTCTTCTCTCCTACAATGAGCAGTTCTTC. This encodes CSASRLLSYNEQFF.

This clone occurred a few times. This chain connects TRBV5-6 to TRBJ2-7; 8 bases fit TRBD2. The trim removed 4 bases at V and 1 base at J, leaving 10 bases unmatched. The germline CDR1 and CDR2 sequences are SGHDT and YYEEEE. This CDR3 has 16 amino acids. CDR3 nucleotide sequence: TGTGCCAGCAGCGAGGGTCTAGCGGGTTATTCCTACGAGCAGTACTTC. Protein sequence: CASSEGLAGYSYEQYF. Together with reference TRBV5-6 and TRBJ2-7, the CDR3 gives the full variable domain: DAGVTQSPTHLIKTRGQQVTLRCSPKSGHDTVSWYQQALGQGPQFIFQYYEEEERQRGNFPDRFSGHQFPNYSSELNVNALLLGDSALYLCASSEGLAGYSYEQYFGPGTRLTVT.

A single count supports this clone. This chain links TRBV6-5 with TRBJ2-3, with TRBD1 identical over 7 bases. Losses at the gene ends were 1 base for V and 4 bases for J; bases not matched to a gene: 5. CDR3 length: 15 amino acids. Germline V gives CDR1 MNHEY, CDR2 SVGAGI. The CDR3, as DNA: TGTGCCAGCAGTTACTTACTTGACAGGGCAGATACGCAGTATTTT. It specifies CASSYLLDRADTQYF.

The V and J genes are TRBV6-5 and TRBJ1-1, with D unclear. Between the trimmed V and J ends, which lost 3 bases and 3 bases, there was a span of 8 bases. CDR3 length: 13 residues. Per the germline V gene, CDR1 is MNHEY and CDR2 is SVGAGI. The CDR3 nucleotides read TGTGCCAGCAGTTATGTTCCCGACACTGAAGCTTTCTTT. Amino acids: CASSYVPDTEAFF.

This clone occurred a few times. The chain is built from TRBV29-1 and TRBJ2-7, with D hard to call. V lost 4 bases and J lost 2, with 6 bases in between. This CDR3 is 11 amino acids long. Germline V gene sequence: CDR1 SQVTM, CDR2 ANQGSEA. CDR3 loop: CSVGPAYEQYF. The CDR3 DNA reads TGCAGCGTTGGTCCAGCCTACGAGCAGTACTTC.

This clone came up a few times. The J gene is TRBJ1-6, the V gene TRBV27; the match to TRBD1 covers 7 bases. Germline CDR1 and CDR2: MNHEY and SMNVEV (reference sequence). The CDR3 totals 18 residues. After removal of 4 bases from V and 4 bases from J, the junction contained 13 bases not matched to a gene. The chain's CDR3 is CASSSRGDRATYNSPLHF. CDR3 nucleotide sequence: TGTGCCAGCAGTTCCCGCGGAGACAGGGCCACGTATAATTCACCCCTCCACTTT.

J is TRBJ2-2 and V is TRBV6-5; 10 nucleotides match TRBD1. The V and J ends lost 4 bases and 6 bases, in that order; junction bases with no gene match: 5. The CDR3 loop spans 15 amino acids. Germline V gene data show CDR1 as MNHEY and CDR2 as SVGAGI. The CDR3 DNA follows: TGTGCCAGCAGTTTCCGGGACAGGGGCTCCGGGGAGCTGTTTTTT. The encoded protein is CASSFRDRGSGELFF.

The chain employs TRBV2 and TRBJ1-2; a possible D gene is TRBD1 (5 bases). CDR1 SNHLY and CDR2 FYNNEI come from the germline V gene. This CDR3 spans 14 amino acids. V lost 3 bases and J 6 bases, leaving 14 bases between the germline ends. CDR3 residues: CASSDGPVGDGYTF. The DNA for the CDR3 is TGTGCCAGCAGTGACGGCCCTGTAGGGGATGGCTACACCTTC. Variable domain in full (rest from reference TRBV2 and TRBJ1-2): EPEVTQTPSHQVTQMGQEVILRCVPISNHLYFYWYRQILGQKVEFLVSFYNNEISEKSEIFDDQFSVERPDGSNFTLKIRSTKLEDSAMYFCASSDGPVGDGYTFGSGTRLTVV.

The V and J genes are TRBV28 and TRBJ2-7; no clear D. Between the trimmed V and J ends, which lost 8 bases and 0 bases, there was a span of 17 bases. The CDR3 runs to 15 residues. Germline CDR1 and CDR2: MDHEN and SYDVKM. Here the CDR3 reads CASCRGKPSSYEQYF. CDR3 nucleotide sequence: TGTGCCAGCTGCCGAGGCAAACCGAGCTCCTACGAGCAGTACTTC.

The rearrangement links TRBV28 to TRBJ2-6, with D possibly being TRBD2 (5 bases). Looked up from germline, CDR1 is MDHEN and CDR2 is SYDVKM. The CDR3 spans 15 residues. V shed 5 bases and J shed 4 bases, with 12 bases lying between them. The CDR3 DNA sequence: TGTGCCAGCAGTCCTCCGGGGTCCGGGGCCAACGTCCTGACTTTC. Its protein is CASSPPGSGANVLTF.

This clone was counted only a few times. The chain carries TRBV9 and TRBJ2-1; D may be TRBD2 (5 bases). V gave up 0 bases and J gave up 0 bases, with 10 bases separating them. Germline V CDR1 and CDR2: SGDLS, YYNGEE. There are 16 residues in the CDR3. The CDR3 nucleotides read TGTGCCAGCAGCGTAGCGGAGGTACCCTCCTACAATGAGCAGTTCTTC. Protein: CASSVAEVPSYNEQFF.

The chain carries TRBV6-6 and TRBJ2-1; 7 bases line up with TRBD1. This CDR3 is built from 13 residues. V shed 10 bases and J 15 bases; nucleotides not matched to a gene: 18. The germline gives CDR1 MNHNY, CDR2 SVGAGI (reference sequence). CDR3 nucleotide sequence: TGTGCCACTAAGGGGGCAAGCGGCTTAGACCCGTTCTTC. Amino acid sequence: CATKGASGLDPFF.

V and J are TRBV24-1 and TRBJ1-4; D unresolved. CDR3 length: 13 amino acids. Germline CDR1 and CDR2: KGHDR and SFDVKD. V was shortened by 1 base and J by 11 bases, with 10 bases between the two germline ends. As DNA, the CDR3 is TGTGCCACCAGTGATTTAGGATCGGGGAAACTGTTTTTT. This codes for CATSDLGSGKLFF.

A few counts support this clone. V and J are TRBV7-9 and TRBJ1-5; no reliable D call. V shed 5 bases and J shed 4 bases, with 18 bases lying between them. Per the germline V gene, CDR1 is SEHNR and CDR2 is FQNEAQ (reference sequence). CDR3 size: 16 residues. The CDR3 nucleotides are TGTGCCAGCAGCACCGGGAATACGGGAGGGAATCAGCCCCAGCATTTT. It translates to CASSTGNTGGNQPQHF.

The V call is TRBV5-1, the J call TRBJ1-3; 9 bases agree with TRBD1. CDR1 and CDR2 from the germline V gene are SGHRS and YFSETQ. The CDR3 consists of 17 residues. V shed 5 bases and J 2 bases; nucleotides not matched to a gene: 11. CDR3 nucleotide sequence: TGCGCCAGCAGGCAACTACCGGGACAGGGAACTGGAAACACCATATATTTT. Protein sequence: CASRQLPGQGTGNTIYF.

The chain uses TRBV28 and TRBJ2-7, with 9 nucleotides matching TRBD1. The CDR3 consists of 15 residues. Germline V gene lookup returns CDR1 MDHEN and CDR2 SYDVKM. Unmatched junction bases numbered 3, after V lost 3 bases and J lost 0 bases. In DNA, the CDR3 is TGTGCCAGCAGTTTCGGGACAGGGTACTCCTACGAGCAGTACTTC. The encoded protein is CASSFGTGYSYEQYF.

This clone is a singleton in its sample. The chain employs TRBV19 and TRBJ2-1; TRBD2 matches at 12 bases. The CDR3 totals 16 residues. Germline V gene sequence: CDR1 LNHDA, CDR2 SQIVND (reference sequence). The ends lost 4 bases at V and 4 bases at J; junction bases unmatched: 5. As DNA, the CDR3 is TGTGCCAGTAGTACCGGGACTAGCGGGCGTTACAATGAGCAGTTCTTC. Amino acids: CASSTGTSGRYNEQFF.

This clone was detected only once. This chain connects TRBV5-1 to TRBJ2-6, with D uncertain. The CDR3 is 16 amino acids. Trimming stripped 0 bases from V and 0 bases from J, with 7 bases between. The germline gives CDR1 SGHRS, CDR2 YFSETQ. The CDR3 sequence: CASSLALGSGANVLTF. The DNA of the CDR3 is TGCGCCAGCAGCTTGGCCCTAGGCTCTGGGGCCAACGTCCTGACTTTC.

The V and J genes are TRBV24-1 and TRBJ1-5; D possibly corresponds to TRBD1 (6 bases). CDR1 is KGHDR, CDR2 SFDVKD, per germline. Deletions cut 3 bases from V and 3 bases from J, with 20 bases between. CDR3 length: 18 residues. The CDR3 here is CATSDPRAGTGPNQPQHF. DNA for the CDR3: TGTGCCACCAGTGATCCTCGCGCGGGCACAGGGCCCAATCAGCCCCAGCATTTT.

The chain's CDR3 is CASRPAGGGVQPQHF. Written as DNA, the CDR3 is TGTGCCAGCAGACCCGCGGGGGGTGGTGTTCAGCCCCAGCATTTT. The chain carries TRBV5-8 and TRBJ1-5; TRBD1 is a possible D gene (5 bases). The CDR3 covers 15 residues. Germline loops: CDR1 SGHTS, CDR2 YDEGEE. Trimming pared 5 bases from V and 6 bases from J, leaving 18 bases between. Filled out from reference TRBV5-8 and TRBJ1-5, the complete variable domain reads EAGVTQSPTHLIKTRGQQATLRCSPISGHTSVYWYQQALGLGLQFLLWYDEGEERNRGNFPPRFSGRQFPNYSSELNVNALELEDSALYLCASRPAGGGVQPQHFGDGTRLSIL.

The gene calls are TRBV7-9 and TRBJ2-7; maybe TRBD2 (5 bases). Trimming removed 1 base from V and 1 base from J, with 11 bases in between. This CDR3 region has 15 residues. Germline V gives CDR1 SEHNR, CDR2 FQNEAQ (reference sequence). The CDR3 protein is CASSLGGKGSYEQYF. CDR3 sequence (DNA): TGTGCCAGCAGCTTAGGAGGGAAGGGTTCCTACGAGCAGTACTTC.

The chain employs TRBV12-3 or TRBV12-4 and TRBJ2-7; TRBD2 might be the D (6 bases). Trimming took off 2 bases at V and 6 bases at J, with 11 bases between the two ends. The CDR3 totals 13 residues. The CDR3 bases are TGTGCCAGCAGTTTAATCGGGGGTCGCGAGCAGTACTTC. The encoded protein is CASSLIGGREQYF.

This clone occurred once. This chain links TRBV28 with TRBJ2-7, with 7 positions matching TRBD2. CDR1 and CDR2 (germline): MDHEN, SYDVKM. The CDR3 is 14 amino acids. The V and J ends lost 2 bases and 5 bases, in that order; junction bases with no gene match: 6. CDR3 in amino acids: CASSLGGGRNEQYF. CDR3 bases: TGTGCCAGCAGTTTAGGGGGGGGAAGAAACGAGCAGTACTTC. Supplemented by reference TRBV28 and TRBJ2-7, the full variable domain reads DVKVTQSSRYLVKRTGEKVFLECVQDMDHENMFWYRQDPGLGLRLIYFSYDVKMKEKGDIPEGYSVSREKKERFSLILESASTNQTSMYLCASSLGGGRNEQYFGPGTRLTVT.

The chain uses TRBV27 and TRBJ2-7, with D possibly matching TRBD2 (6 bases). This CDR3 is 11 amino acids long. V was shortened by 7 bases and J by 4 bases, with 8 bases between the two germline ends. CDR1 MNHEY and CDR2 SMNVEV come from the germline V gene (reference sequence). CDR3 nucleotide sequence: TGTGCCAGCATTGGGAGGTACGAGCAGTACTTC. Protein: CASIGRYEQYF.

This clone was observed a handful of times. This chain connects TRBV28 to TRBJ1-3; 11 bases line up with TRBD1. The junction had 6 bases not matched to a gene; V was cut back by 2 bases and J by 0 bases. The CDR3 covers 18 residues. CDR1 and CDR2 from the germline V gene are MDHEN and SYDVKM. As DNA, the CDR3 is TGTGCCAGCAGTTTACGGGACAGGGGGTATTTCTCTGGAAACACCATATATTTT. This translates into CASSLRDRGYFSGNTIYF.

The chain links TRBV5-1 to TRBJ1-3; a possible D gene is TRBD1 (6 bases). CDR3 length: 15 amino acids. V dropped 3 bases and J dropped 3 bases, with 13 bases sitting between them. Germline V gene lookup returns CDR1 SGHRS and CDR2 YFSETQ. The CDR3 sequence is CASSSRGLGGNTIYF. For the CDR3, the DNA is TGCGCCAGCAGCTCCAGGGGTCTGGGTGGAAACACCATATATTTT. Full variable domain (missing parts from reference TRBV5-1 and TRBJ1-3): KAGVTQTPRYLIKTRGQQVTLSCSPISGHRSVSWYQQTPGQGLQFLFEYFSETQRNKGNFPGRFSGRQFSNSRSEMNVSTLELGDSALYLCASSSRGLGGNTIYFGEGSWLTVV.

There are many counts of this clone. This chain's CDR3 is CASSLSGQPQHF. The CDR3 DNA reads as TGCGCCAGCAGCTTGAGCGGACAGCCCCAGCATTTT. The chain employs TRBV5-1 and TRBJ1-5; D ambiguous. This CDR3 has 12 amino acids. The ends were cut back, 1 base at V and 7 bases at J, with 6 bases in the middle. Germline CDR1 reads SGHRS; CDR2 reads YFSETQ.